Listed below are T cell receptor beta chains from one sample, sequenced in a study of blood T cell repertoires in COVID-19. Sequencing used immunoSEQ multiplex PCR; TCRdb keeps in-frame clones, though not all of them. There are some 340,000 clones in the sample; around 85% occur only once, and roughly 3.6% lies in the top ten. Sequenced material: peripheral blood. These receptors originate from a young woman with acute or convalescent COVID-19. Both conserved end residues are part of each CDR3. A D gene is named only where the DNA matches it firmly. Clone size appears in some rows only: once, few, many, or a class for an expanded clone.

D gene: -
clone size: -
V gene: TRBV27
CDR3 protein: CASSLSRRGGEYDSPLHF

D gene: -
clone size: -
V gene: TRBV6-1
CDR3 protein: CASSEDRSNQPQHF

D gene: TRBD2
clone size: -
V gene: TRBV6-5
CDR3 protein: CASSWGTSPIEGEQFF

D gene: -
clone size: -
V gene: TRBV5-4
CDR3 protein: CASSLDSNEQFF

D gene: TRBD2
clone size: -
V gene: TRBV5-6
CDR3 protein: CASSLYSGRDTGELFF

D gene: -
clone size: -
V gene: TRBV18
CDR3 protein: CASSPTPDTLTNGYTF

D gene: -
clone size: -
V gene: TRBV7-2
CDR3 protein: CASSLQVSMNTEAFF

D gene: TRBD2
clone size: few
V gene: TRBV24-1
CDR3 protein: CATSDPLAGGGDEQFF

D gene: -
clone size: once
V gene: TRBV28
CDR3 protein: CASNLQSLNTEAFF

D gene: -
clone size: once
V gene: TRBV6-6
CDR3 protein: CASSPTGGSNEKLFF

D gene: -
clone size: -
V gene: TRBV6-5
CDR3 protein: CASSRRLTGNQPQHF

D gene: TRBD1
clone size: -
V gene: TRBV5-1
CDR3 protein: CASSFRGQGNSYNEQFF

D gene: TRBD1
clone size: -
V gene: TRBV9
CDR3 protein: CASSVGWGQGDSPLHF

D gene: -
clone size: -
V gene: TRBV5-4
CDR3 protein: CASSLGIEGITSHSPLHF

D gene: TRBD1
clone size: -
V gene: TRBV28
CDR3 protein: CASSPSDRGFREYF

D gene: -
clone size: -
V gene: TRBV7-9
CDR3 protein: CASSPFRGAF

D gene: -
clone size: few
V gene: TRBV5-1
CDR3 protein: CASNPYPGSNYEQYF

D gene: -
clone size: -
V gene: TRBV30
CDR3 protein: CALGDNTEAFF

D gene: -
clone size: -
V gene: TRBV10-3
CDR3 protein: CAISAGGNTEAFF

D gene: -
clone size: -
V gene: TRBV6-5
CDR3 protein: CASSSRGNTEAFF

D gene: -
clone size: once
V gene: TRBV6-5
CDR3 protein: CASSPYRIMNTEAFF

D gene: -
clone size: -
V gene: TRBV2
CDR3 protein: CASSQHYEQYF

D gene: -
clone size: -
V gene: TRBV6-5
CDR3 protein: CASSTSMSETDTQYF

D gene: TRBD1
clone size: -
V gene: TRBV24-1
CDR3 protein: CATSDPRDREWNQPQHF

D gene: -
clone size: once
V gene: TRBV3-1/TRBV3-2
CDR3 protein: CASRVSGRYEQYF

D gene: -
clone size: few
V gene: TRBV27
CDR3 protein: CASGMPNTGSPRKLFF

D gene: -
clone size: -
V gene: TRBV5-6
CDR3 protein: CASSLPRGPTDTQYF

D gene: TRBD1
clone size: -
V gene: TRBV28
CDR3 protein: CASRGLYRDSDHNYGYTF

D gene: -
clone size: -
V gene: TRBV4-1
CDR3 protein: CASSQFTGPQNEKLFF

D gene: -
clone size: -
V gene: TRBV11-2
CDR3 protein: CASSLGYDSLYYEQYF

D gene: TRBD1
clone size: once
V gene: TRBV10-3
CDR3 protein: CATVTGEGFGGATEAFF

D gene: -
clone size: -
V gene: TRBV11-3
CDR3 protein: CASSWPGEGNTEAFF

D gene: TRBD1
clone size: -
V gene: TRBV28
CDR3 protein: CASSPQQGVWNYGYTF

D gene: TRBD2
clone size: -
V gene: TRBV19
CDR3 protein: CASSIKAGLASIYEQYF

D gene: -
clone size: -
V gene: TRBV4-2
CDR3 protein: CASSPQGQGGPRANVLTF

D gene: -
clone size: -
V gene: TRBV2
CDR3 protein: CASKAGQVGTEAFF

D gene: TRBD1
clone size: -
V gene: TRBV10-3
CDR3 protein: CAMTGTGNGYTF

D gene: TRBD2
clone size: -
V gene: TRBV9
CDR3 protein: CASSVGTSGTYEQYF

D gene: -
clone size: -
V gene: TRBV19
CDR3 protein: CASSIRRPDRTSRGYTF

D gene: -
clone size: -
V gene: TRBV6-5
CDR3 protein: CASSQEAYEQYF

D gene: TRBD1
clone size: few
V gene: TRBV5-5
CDR3 protein: CASSLVAGGYTEAFF

D gene: -
clone size: -
V gene: TRBV5-1
CDR3 protein: CASSPSGRASYEQYF

D gene: TRBD1
clone size: -
V gene: TRBV19
CDR3 protein: CASSIDVTGTGVYGYTF

D gene: TRBD1
clone size: -
V gene: TRBV18
CDR3 protein: CASSPYGTDANYGYTF

D gene: -
clone size: -
V gene: TRBV19
CDR3 protein: CASSIVVGSGETQYF

D gene: -
clone size: -
V gene: TRBV28
CDR3 protein: CASSPTNGYGYTF

D gene: -
clone size: once
V gene: TRBV7-6
CDR3 protein: CASSLGNPGSNQPQHF

D gene: TRBD2
clone size: -
V gene: TRBV5-1
CDR3 protein: CASSQDRDWTSGYNEQFF

D gene: -
clone size: -
V gene: TRBV19
CDR3 protein: CASSRTVSYEQYF

D gene: -
clone size: -
V gene: TRBV11-3
CDR3 protein: CASSLGSGGQETQYF

D gene: -
clone size: -
V gene: TRBV12-3/TRBV12-4
CDR3 protein: CASSFGGYEQYF